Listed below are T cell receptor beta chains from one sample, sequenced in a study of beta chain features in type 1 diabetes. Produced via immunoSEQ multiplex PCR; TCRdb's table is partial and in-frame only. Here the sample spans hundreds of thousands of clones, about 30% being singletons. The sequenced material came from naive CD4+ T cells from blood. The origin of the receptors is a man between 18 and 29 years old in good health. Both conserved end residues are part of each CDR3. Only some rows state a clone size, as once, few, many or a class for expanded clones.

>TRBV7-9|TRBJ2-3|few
CASSLPSGAFTDTQYF
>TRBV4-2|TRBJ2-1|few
CASSPQGSLYEQFF
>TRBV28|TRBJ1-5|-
CASSSSPGLNSNQPQHF
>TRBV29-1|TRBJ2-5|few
CSVYPRLAGGGETQYF
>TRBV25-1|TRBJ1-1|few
CASSGLLNTEAFF
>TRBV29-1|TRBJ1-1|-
CSVSQGNTEAFF
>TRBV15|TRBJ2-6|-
CATSRDLRQGAHGANVLTF
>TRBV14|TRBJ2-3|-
CASSPRQSDTQYF
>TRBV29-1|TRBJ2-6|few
CSAGYFSGANVLTF
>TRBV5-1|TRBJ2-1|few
CASSSGLGLRFF
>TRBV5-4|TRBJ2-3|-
CASSLAPRGGTDTQYF
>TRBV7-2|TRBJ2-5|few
CASSLGLAGGQETQYF
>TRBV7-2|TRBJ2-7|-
CASWDTYSYEQYF
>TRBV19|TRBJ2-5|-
CASSPDSQETQYF
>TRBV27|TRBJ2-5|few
CASSQGTTGETQYF
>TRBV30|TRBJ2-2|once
CAWSEDTGELFF
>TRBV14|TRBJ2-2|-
CASSHRGHPNTGELFF
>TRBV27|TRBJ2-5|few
CASRRGAGDQETQYF
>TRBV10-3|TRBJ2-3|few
CAISEIPTDTQYF
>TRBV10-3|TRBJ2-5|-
CAISRTSGYAETQYF
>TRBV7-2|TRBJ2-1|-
CASSLTGQGANEQFF
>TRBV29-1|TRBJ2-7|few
CSAARDRGYEQYF
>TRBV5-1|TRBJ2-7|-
CASSQGTESTYEQYF
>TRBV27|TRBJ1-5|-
CASSFRTGVSGNQPQHF
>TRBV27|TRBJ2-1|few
CASSPKRLTVGDEQFF
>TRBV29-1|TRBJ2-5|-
CSVGGPGGQETQYF